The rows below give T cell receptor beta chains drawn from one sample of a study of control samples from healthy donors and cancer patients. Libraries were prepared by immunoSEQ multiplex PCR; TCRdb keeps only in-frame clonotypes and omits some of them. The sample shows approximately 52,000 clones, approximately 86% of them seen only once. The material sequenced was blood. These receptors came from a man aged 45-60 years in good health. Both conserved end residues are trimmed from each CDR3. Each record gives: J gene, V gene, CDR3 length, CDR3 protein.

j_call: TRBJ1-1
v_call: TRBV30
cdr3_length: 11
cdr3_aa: AWRRNRDTEAF

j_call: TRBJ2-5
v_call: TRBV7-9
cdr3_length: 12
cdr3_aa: ASSLVTSAQTQY

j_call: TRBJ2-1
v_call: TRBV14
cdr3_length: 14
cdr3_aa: ASSQDIRAGHNEQF

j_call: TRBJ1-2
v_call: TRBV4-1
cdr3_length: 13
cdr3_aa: ASSQEVGQIYGYT

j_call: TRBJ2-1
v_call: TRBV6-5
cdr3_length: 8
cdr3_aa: ASSIREQF

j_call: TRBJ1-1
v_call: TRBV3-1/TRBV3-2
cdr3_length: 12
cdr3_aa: ASSQADRNTEAF

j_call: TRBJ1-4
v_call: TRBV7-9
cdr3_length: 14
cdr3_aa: ASSPPPTGKDEKLF

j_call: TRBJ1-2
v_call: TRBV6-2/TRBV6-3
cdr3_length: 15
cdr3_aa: ASSPQWRGSGNYGYT

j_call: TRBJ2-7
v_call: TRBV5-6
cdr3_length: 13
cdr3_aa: ASSRRPEGTYEQY

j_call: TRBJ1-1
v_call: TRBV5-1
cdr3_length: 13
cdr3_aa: ASSWGQGMNTEAF

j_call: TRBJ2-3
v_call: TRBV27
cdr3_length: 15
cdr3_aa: ASSPPATSGRTDTQY

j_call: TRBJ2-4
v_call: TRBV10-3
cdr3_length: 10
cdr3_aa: AISGTEDIQY

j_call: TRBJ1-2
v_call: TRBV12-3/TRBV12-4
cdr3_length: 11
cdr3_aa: ASSPGRTWGYT

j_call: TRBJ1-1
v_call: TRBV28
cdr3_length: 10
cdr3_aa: ASSLNSPEAF

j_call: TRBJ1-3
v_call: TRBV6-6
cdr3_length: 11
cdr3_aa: ASRGFSGNTIY

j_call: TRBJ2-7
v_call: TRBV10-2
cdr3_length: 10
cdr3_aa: ATTGISYEQY

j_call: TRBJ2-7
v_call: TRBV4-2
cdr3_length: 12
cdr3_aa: ASSQASPSYEQY

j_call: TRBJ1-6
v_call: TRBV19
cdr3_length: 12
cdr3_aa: ASSNGQQNSPLH

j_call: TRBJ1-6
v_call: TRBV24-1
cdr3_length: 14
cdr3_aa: ATPTGDRTNNSPLH

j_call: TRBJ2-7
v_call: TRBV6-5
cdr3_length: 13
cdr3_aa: ASSFGFQGNYEQY

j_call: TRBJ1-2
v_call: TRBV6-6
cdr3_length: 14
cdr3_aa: ASTGTGEGRGDGYT

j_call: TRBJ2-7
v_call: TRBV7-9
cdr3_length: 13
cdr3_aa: ASSLVPGVGYEQY

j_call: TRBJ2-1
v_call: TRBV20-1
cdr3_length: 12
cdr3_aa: SASSRGQSGEQF